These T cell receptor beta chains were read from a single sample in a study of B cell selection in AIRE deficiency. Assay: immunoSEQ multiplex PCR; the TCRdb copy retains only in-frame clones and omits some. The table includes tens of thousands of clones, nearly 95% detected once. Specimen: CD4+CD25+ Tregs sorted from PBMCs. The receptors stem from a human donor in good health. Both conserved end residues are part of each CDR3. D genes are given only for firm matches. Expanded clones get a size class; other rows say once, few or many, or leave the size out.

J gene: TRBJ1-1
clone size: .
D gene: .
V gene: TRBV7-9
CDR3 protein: CASSLVGSEAFF
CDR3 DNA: TGTGCCAGCAGCTTGGTGGGGTCGGAAGCTTTCTTT

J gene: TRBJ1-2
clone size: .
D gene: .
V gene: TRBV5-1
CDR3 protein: CASSLEENYGYTF
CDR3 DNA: TGCGCCAGCAGCTTGGAGGAAAACTATGGCTACACCTTC

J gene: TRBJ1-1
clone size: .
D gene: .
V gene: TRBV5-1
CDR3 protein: CASSWGLGGESTEAFF
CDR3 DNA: TGCGCCAGCAGCTGGGGTTTGGGAGGGGAGTCCACTGAAGCTTTCTTT

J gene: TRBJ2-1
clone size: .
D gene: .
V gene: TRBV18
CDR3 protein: CASSPAGSYNEQFF
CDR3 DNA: TGTGCCAGCTCCCCTGCGGGCTCCTACAATGAGCAGTTCTTC

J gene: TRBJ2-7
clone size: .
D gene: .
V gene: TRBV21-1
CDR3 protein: CASSVPFRGPILVRRHLTYEQYF
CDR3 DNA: TGTGCCAGCAGCGTCCCCTTTAGGGGACCCATATTGGTTAGACGTCACCTCACCTACGAGCAGTACTTC

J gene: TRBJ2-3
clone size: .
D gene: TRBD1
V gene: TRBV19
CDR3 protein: CASSRQGRTDTQYF
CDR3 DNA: TGTGCCAGTAGTAGACAGGGGCGCACAGATACGCAGTATTTT

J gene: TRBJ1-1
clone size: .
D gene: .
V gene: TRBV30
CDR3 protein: CAWSVPGQGDTEAFF
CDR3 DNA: TGTGCCTGGAGTGTACCGGGACAAGGGGACACTGAAGCTTTCTTT

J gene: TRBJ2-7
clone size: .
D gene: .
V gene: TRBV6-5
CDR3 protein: CASSPLLGSAYEQYF
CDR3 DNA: TGTGCCAGCAGTCCCCTTTTGGGTTCAGCCTACGAGCAGTACTTC

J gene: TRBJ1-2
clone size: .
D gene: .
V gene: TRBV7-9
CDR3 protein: CASSLDGDYGYTF
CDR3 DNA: TGTGCCAGCAGCTTAGACGGCGACTATGGCTACACCTTC

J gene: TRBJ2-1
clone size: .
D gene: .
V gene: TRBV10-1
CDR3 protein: CASSESQSEQFF
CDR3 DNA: TGCGCCAGCAGTGAATCCCAATCTGAGCAGTTCTTC

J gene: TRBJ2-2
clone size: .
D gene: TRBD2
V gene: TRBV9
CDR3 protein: CASSKLAGLTGELFF
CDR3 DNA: TGTGCCAGCAGCAAACTAGCGGGACTCACCGGGGAGCTGTTTTTT

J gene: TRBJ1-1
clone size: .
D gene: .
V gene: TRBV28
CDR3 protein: CASSPLGIMNTEAFF
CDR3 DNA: TGTGCCAGCAGCCCCCTCGGGATAATGAACACTGAAGCTTTCTTT

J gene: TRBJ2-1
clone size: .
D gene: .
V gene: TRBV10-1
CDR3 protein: CASSESRGGIEQFF
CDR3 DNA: TGCGCCAGCAGTGAGTCTAGAGGGGGGATCGAACAGTTCTTC

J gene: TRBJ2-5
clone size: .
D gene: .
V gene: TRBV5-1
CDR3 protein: CASSWGQEETQYF
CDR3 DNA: TGCGCCAGCAGCTGGGGACAAGAAGAGACCCAGTACTTC

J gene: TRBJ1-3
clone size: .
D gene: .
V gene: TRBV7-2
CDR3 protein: CASSLTGPISGNTIYF
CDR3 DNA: TGTGCCAGCAGCTTAACAGGGCCGATTTCTGGAAACACCATATATTTT

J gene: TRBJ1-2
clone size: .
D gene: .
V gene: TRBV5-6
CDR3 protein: CASSPGYGYTF
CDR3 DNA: TGTGCCAGCAGCCCCGGGTATGGCTACACCTTC

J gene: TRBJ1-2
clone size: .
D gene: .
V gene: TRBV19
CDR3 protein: CASSGGIQNNYGYTF
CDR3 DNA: TGTGCCAGTAGTGGGGGAATCCAGAATAACTATGGCTACACCTTC

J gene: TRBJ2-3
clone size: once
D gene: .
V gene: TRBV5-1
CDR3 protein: CASSVGVGRGLTDTQYF
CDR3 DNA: TGCGCCAGCAGCGTCGGGGTGGGGCGGGGGCTCACAGATACGCAGTATTTT

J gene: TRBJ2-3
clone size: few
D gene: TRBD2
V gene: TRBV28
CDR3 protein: CASISGSLITSTDTQYF
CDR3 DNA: TGTGCCAGCATCAGCGGGAGCCTCATAACTAGCACAGATACGCAGTATTTT

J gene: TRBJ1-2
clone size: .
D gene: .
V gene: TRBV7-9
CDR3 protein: CASSFGQYGYTF
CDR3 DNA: TGTGCCAGCAGCTTCGGTCAGTATGGCTACACCTTC

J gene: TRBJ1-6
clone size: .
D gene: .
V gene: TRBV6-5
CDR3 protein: CASSYFYTNSPLHF
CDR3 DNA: TGTGCCAGCAGTTACTTCTATACGAATTCACCCCTCCACTTT

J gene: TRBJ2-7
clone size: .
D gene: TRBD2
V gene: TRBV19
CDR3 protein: CASINPGGSHEQYF
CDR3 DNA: TGTGCCAGTATTAACCCGGGGGGGTCCCACGAGCAGTACTTC

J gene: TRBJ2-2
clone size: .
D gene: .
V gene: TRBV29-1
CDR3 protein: CSARTGATNTGELFF
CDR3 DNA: TGCAGCGCAAGAACGGGGGCTACGAACACCGGGGAGCTGTTTTTT

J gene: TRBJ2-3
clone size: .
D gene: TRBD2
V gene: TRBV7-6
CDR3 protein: CASSRAITSGRADTQYF
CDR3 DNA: TGTGCCAGCAGCCGAGCAATTACTAGCGGGAGGGCAGATACGCAGTATTTT

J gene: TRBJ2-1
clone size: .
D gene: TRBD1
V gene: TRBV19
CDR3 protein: CASSMGTGIPYNEQFF
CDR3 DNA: TGTGCCAGTAGTATGGGGACAGGCATTCCTTACAATGAGCAGTTCTTC

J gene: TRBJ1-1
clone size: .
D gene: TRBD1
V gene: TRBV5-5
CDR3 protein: CASSWDSYYTEAFF
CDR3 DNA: TGTGCCAGCAGCTGGGACAGCTACTACACTGAAGCTTTCTTT

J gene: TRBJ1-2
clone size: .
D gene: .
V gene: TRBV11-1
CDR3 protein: CASSEDRDLHGYTF
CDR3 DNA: TGTGCCAGCAGCGAAGACCGGGACCTCCATGGCTACACCTTC

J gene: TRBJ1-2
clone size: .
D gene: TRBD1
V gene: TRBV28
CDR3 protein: CASSSTGQTNYGYTF
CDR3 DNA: TGTGCCAGCAGTTCCACGGGACAGACAAACTATGGCTACACCTTC

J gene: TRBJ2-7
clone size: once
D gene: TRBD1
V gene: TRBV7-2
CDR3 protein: CASSLEGTGSYEQYF
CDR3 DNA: TGTGCCAGCAGCTTAGAGGGGACAGGGTCCTACGAGCAGTACTTC

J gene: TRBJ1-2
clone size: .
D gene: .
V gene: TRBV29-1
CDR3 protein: CSVVGVDYGYTF
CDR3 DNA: TGCAGCGTTGTAGGGGTGGACTATGGCTACACCTTC

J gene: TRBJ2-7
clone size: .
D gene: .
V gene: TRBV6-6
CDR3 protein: CASSYVAGNYEQYF
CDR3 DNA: TGTGCCAGCAGTTACGTCGCTGGGAACTACGAGCAGTACTTC

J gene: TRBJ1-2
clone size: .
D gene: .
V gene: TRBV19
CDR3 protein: CASSLRIQGNGYTF
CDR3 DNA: TGTGCCAGTAGTTTACGGATCCAAGGGAATGGCTACACCTTC

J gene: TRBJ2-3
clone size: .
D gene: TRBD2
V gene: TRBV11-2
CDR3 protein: CASSPRYAGGTDTQYF
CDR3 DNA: TGTGCCAGCAGCCCCCGTTACGCGGGAGGGACAGATACGCAGTATTTT

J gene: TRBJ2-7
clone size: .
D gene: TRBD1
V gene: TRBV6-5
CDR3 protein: CAGSTGTGPLGQYF
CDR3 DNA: TGTGCCGGGTCGACCGGGACAGGCCCATTAGGACAGTACTTC

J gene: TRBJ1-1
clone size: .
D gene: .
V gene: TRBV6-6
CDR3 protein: CASAKRGYWAFF
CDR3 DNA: TGTGCCAGCGCGAAACGGGGTTACTGGGCTTTCTTT

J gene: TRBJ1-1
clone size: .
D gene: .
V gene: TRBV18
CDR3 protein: CASSPQRQMNTEAFF
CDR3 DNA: TGTGCCAGCTCACCTCAGCGGCAAATGAACACTGAAGCTTTCTTT

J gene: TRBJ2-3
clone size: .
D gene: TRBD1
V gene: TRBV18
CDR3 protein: CASSSDRADTQYF
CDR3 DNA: TGTGCCAGCTCATCTGACAGGGCAGATACGCAGTATTTT

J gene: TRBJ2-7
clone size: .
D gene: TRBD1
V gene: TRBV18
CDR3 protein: CASSPLGTGSYEQYF
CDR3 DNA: TGTGCCAGCTCACCACTTGGGACAGGATCCTACGAGCAGTACTTC

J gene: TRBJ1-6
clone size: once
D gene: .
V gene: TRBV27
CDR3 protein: CASSPLVDSYNSPLHF
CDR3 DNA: TGTGCCAGCAGTCCTTTGGTAGACTCCTATAATTCACCCCTCCACTTT

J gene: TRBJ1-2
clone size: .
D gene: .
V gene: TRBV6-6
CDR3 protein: CASSYRQTHYGYTF
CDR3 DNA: TGTGCCAGCAGTTACAGGCAGACTCACTATGGCTACACCTTC

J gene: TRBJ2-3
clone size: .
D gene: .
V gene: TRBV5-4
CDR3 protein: CASSPAGKTVSDTQYF
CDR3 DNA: TGTGCCAGCAGCCCAGCCGGCAAGACGGTTTCAGATACGCAGTATTTT